This TCR beta chain was identified in a study of regulatory T cells in long-lasting Graves disease. Details on this clonotype: Its antigen is still unknown.

General study points: Persistent patients had a count of shared public clonotypes (about 2,500) that exceeded that of new patients (approximately 1,000).

Arm-PCR of CDR3 regions and iRepertoire HTBI primers were the basis on which TCR beta libraries were built. TCRdb used MiXCR to reprocess the multiplex PCR reads, holding one entry per CDR3 protein. The data contain fewer than 350,000 distinct CDR3 sequences, 15% to 20% of them singletons. Time point noted: newly diagnosed GD, antithyroid drugs for less than 3 months. The TCR library was prepared using RNA isolated from PBMCs. Germline V gives CDR1 MNHEY, CDR2 SVGEGT. V dropped 6 bases and J dropped 1 base, with 19 bases sitting between them. The CDR3 consists of 16 residues. Sequencing used peripheral blood mononuclear cells (PBMCs), obtained at new diagnosis, from a patient treated with antithyroid drugs. This receptor was taken from a female donor with Graves disease. The chain uses TRBV6-2 or TRBV6-3 and TRBJ2-7; the D gene could be TRBD1 or TRBD2 (5 bases each). The chain's CDR3 is CASSLGASIRSYEQYF. The CDR3 DNA reads TGTGCCAGCAGCCTTGGGGCTAGCATTAGATCCTACGAGCAGTACTTC.